The clone carrying this TCR beta chain came up once. No antigen is known for it. The data derive from a study of CD8 T cells in ankylosing spondylitis. Findings and limits, study-wide: What appeared characteristic of ankylosing spondylitis blood was a TCR beta motif of about eight highly homologous variants.

In TCRdb, the 5' RACE reads were re-called with MiXCR into one record per CDR3 protein. The sample consists of hundreds of thousands of distinct CDR3 sequences, roughly 12% of them appearing once. Trimming removed 11 bases from V and 2 bases from J; junction bases left unmatched: 16. CDR3 size: 18 residues. This clonotype originated in a male donor with ankylosing spondylitis. The chain combines TRBV12-3 or TRBV12-4 with TRBJ2-2, with 11 positions matching TRBD2. The material sequenced was blood, either unsorted or a sorted T cell fraction (not recorded which). CDR3 DNA: TGTGCCTCCTGCCAAAGGATGGGACTAGCGGTAAACACCGGGGAGCTGTTTTTT. This codes for CASCQRMGLAVNTGELFF.